This T cell receptor (beta chain) is drawn from a study of CD8+CD57+ T cells in acquired aplastic anemia. Profiling of TCR beta VDJ combinations and CDR3 sequences used genomic DNA as template. TCRdb itself ran the reads through MiXCR, one entry per CDR3 protein. The sample has about 100,000 distinct CDR3 sequences, approximately 48% seen once. In the case of this clonotype: One end of the junction does not line up with germline, which may come from a read error.

The germline gives CDR1 SGHVS, CDR2 FQNEAQ. The CDR3 extends over 15 amino acids. The gene calls are TRBV7-8 and TRBJ1-2; D possibly corresponds to TRBD1 (6 bases). The source of this sequence is a human donor in good health, serving as a control. What was sequenced was sorted CD4+, CD8+, or CD8+CD57+ T cells (not recorded which) from PBMCs. Here the CDR3 DNA reads TGTGTCAGCAGCTTACCCGAGACAGGTAGAGGGAGCTACACCTTC. This translates into CVSSLPETGRGSYTF.